This paragraph covers one T cell receptor (beta chain) sequence. The antigen is unknown. This sample stems from a study of T cells expressing NK-cell markers. Regarding the study as a whole: The CD3+CD56-NKG2C+ fraction of a handful of donors was likewise dominated by these clonotypes.

TCRdb re-called the 5' RACE reads; one entry per CDR3 protein, DNA not given. The sample includes about 260,000 distinct CDR3 sequences. Germline-derived CDR1 and CDR2 are SGHRS and YFSETQ. There are 15 residues in the CDR3. The chain joins TRBV5-1 to TRBJ2-3; TCRdb selects TRBD1, and the lack of DNA leaves this call unchecked. The sequencing input was blood T cells: a sorted CD56 or NKG2C T cell subset, CD4+ or CD8+ T cells, or bulk PBMC T cells (not recorded which). The sequence came from a woman between 18 and 70 years old in good health. This CDR3 reads CASSSQPAPTDTQYF.